At least ten counts were recorded for the clone carrying this T cell receptor (beta chain). The data belong to a study of patients and donors after allogeneic stem cell transplantation. The CDR3 is 13 residues long. V lost 1 base, J lost 3 bases, and 7 bases lay in between. CDR1 is SGHNT, CDR2 YYREEE, per germline (reference sequence). A single record per CDR3 protein comes from TCRdb applying MiXCR to the RT-PCR reads. The repertoire holds 25,000 to 30,000 distinct CDR3 sequences, over 7% seen once, with roughly 50% in the top ten. Sequencing used blood, either unsorted or a sorted T cell fraction (not recorded which). This chain connects TRBV5-4 to TRBJ2-5, with TRBD1 as a possible D gene (5 bases). The receptor's source is a human donor who was either an allogeneic HSCT recipient or a stem cell or donor lymphocyte infusion donor (not recorded which). It is not recorded whose cells these are; they may come from a transplant donor. CDR3 residues: CASSLPGKETQYF. In DNA, the CDR3 is TGTGCCAGCAGCTTGCCAGGGAAAGAGACCCAGTACTTC.